This is a list of T cell receptor beta chains from one sample in a study of graft-versus-host responses after intestinal transplantation. The antigens for these receptors are not known. Produced via immunoSEQ multiplex PCR; TCRdb's table is partial and in-frame only. The data hold approximately 78,000 clones, with about nine tenths observed a single time. The specimen was unstimulated CD8+ T cells sorted from spleen or lymph node cells, collected before transplant. Source of these receptors: a human donor who was the organ donor for an intestinal transplant. The CDR3 runs from the conserved cysteine through the conserved F or W. Fields, in order: V gene, J gene, CDR3 protein.

>TRBV7-2|TRBJ2-7
CASSLTSGGPLEQYF
>TRBV7-9|TRBJ2-3
CASRTGGGPSTDTQYF
>TRBV5-4|TRBJ1-2
CASSLVGAGNYGYTF
>TRBV19|TRBJ1-1
CASSSTRRDRGNTEAFF
>TRBV5-8|TRBJ2-3
CASGPGTSTSDTQYF
>TRBV11-2|TRBJ2-1
CASTSRYYSYNEQFF
>TRBV7-9|TRBJ1-1
CASSLLTGRNTEAFF
>TRBV6-1|TRBJ2-1
CATTESSGGPGEQFF
>TRBV30|TRBJ2-1
CAWNLYGPASVGNEQFF
>TRBV7-8|TRBJ2-3
CASSPSDSSADTQYF
>TRBV27|TRBJ2-2
CASSPQRDLVYTPNGELFF
>TRBV28|TRBJ2-7
CASSFSEAGLAALYEQYF
>TRBV30|TRBJ2-2
CAWSGTPDTGELFF
>TRBV30|TRBJ2-7
CAWRGRANEQYF
>TRBV13|TRBJ2-7
CASSIGEWGEQYF
>TRBV19|TRBJ1-6
CASSIEVGAAFGSPLHF
>TRBV6-1|TRBJ2-7
CASGWEHYYEQYF
>TRBV6-1|TRBJ1-1
CASRDRGHTEAFF
>TRBV19|TRBJ2-1
CASSIEKGGNEQFF
>TRBV9|TRBJ1-1
CASSEDLGVSTEAFF
>TRBV6-1|TRBJ1-1
CASSDRDSMNTEAFF
>TRBV6-5|TRBJ1-1
CASSYNPAGGNTEAFF
>TRBV5-6|TRBJ2-7
CASSWGTYEQYF
>TRBV11-2|-
CASSLVGSAYEQYF
>TRBV7-2|TRBJ2-5
CASSSGGAFQETQYF
>TRBV7-9|TRBJ2-1
CASSLIPSSYNEQFF
>TRBV5-6|TRBJ2-5
CASSLVYGGVQETQYF
>TRBV15|TRBJ1-1
CATSTTTFMNTEAFF
>TRBV7-9|TRBJ1-5
CANQRSTRRGGNYQPQHF